One sample yielded the 2 T cell receptor beta chains listed below, sequenced in a study of shared clonotypes between healthy human individuals. Measured with immunoSEQ multiplex PCR; TCRdb has only the in-frame clones, and not every one. The repertoire consists of some 2,100,000 clones, with 90% to 96% occurring once and the leading ten covering roughly 0.13%. Sequencing input: naive CD4+ T cells sorted from blood. The subset denotes: CD45RA+ positively selected. These receptors were taken from a man aged 18 to 30 in good health.

The rearrangement uses TRBV6-5 and TRBJ2-7; D uncertain. V was clipped by 0 bases and J by 3 bases, with 9 bases between them. This CDR3 has 14 amino acids. CDR1 is MNHEY and CDR2 is SVGAGI in the germline V gene. For the CDR3, the DNA is TGTGCCAGCAGTTACTCGTTCAGGAACTACGAGCAGTACTTC. The encoded protein is CASSYSFRNYEQYF.

The rearrangement uses TRBV2 and TRBJ1-1; TRBD1 might be the D (6 bases). The germline gives CDR1 SNHLY, CDR2 FYNNEI. The V and J ends lost 3 bases and 1 base respectively, with 12 bases between them. There are 15 residues in the CDR3. CDR3 bases: TGTGCCAGCAGTGAGAGGGACACGACGAACACTGAAGCTTTCTTT. This translates into CASSERDTTNTEAFF.